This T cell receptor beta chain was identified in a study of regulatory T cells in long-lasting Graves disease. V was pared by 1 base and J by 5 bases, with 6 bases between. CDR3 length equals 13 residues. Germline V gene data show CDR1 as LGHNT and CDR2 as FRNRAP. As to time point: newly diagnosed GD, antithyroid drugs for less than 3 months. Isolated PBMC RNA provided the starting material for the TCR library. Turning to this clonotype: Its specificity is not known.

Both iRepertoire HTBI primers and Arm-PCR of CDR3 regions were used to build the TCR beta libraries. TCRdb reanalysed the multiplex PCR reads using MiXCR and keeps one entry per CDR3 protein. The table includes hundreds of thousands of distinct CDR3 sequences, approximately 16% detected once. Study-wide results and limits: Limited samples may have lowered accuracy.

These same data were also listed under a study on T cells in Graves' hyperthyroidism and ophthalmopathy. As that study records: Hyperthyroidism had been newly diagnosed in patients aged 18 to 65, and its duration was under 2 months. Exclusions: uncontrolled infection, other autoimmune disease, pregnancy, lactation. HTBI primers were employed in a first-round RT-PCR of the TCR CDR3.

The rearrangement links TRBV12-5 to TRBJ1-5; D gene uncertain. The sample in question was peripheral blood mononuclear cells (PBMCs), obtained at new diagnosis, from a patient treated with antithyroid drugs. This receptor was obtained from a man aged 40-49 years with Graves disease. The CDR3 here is CASGLGSYQPQHF. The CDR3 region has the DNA TGTGCTAGTGGTTTGGGTTCTTATCAGCCCCAGCATTTT.